The clone carrying this TCR beta chain was seen only a few times. Antigen specificity is unknown. The data are from a study of blood T cells in healthy people across ages. Across the study: Template switching retrieved approximately one barcoded beta molecule for each two T cells.

V was cut by 3 bases and J by 2 bases, with 11 bases left in between. Germline values: CDR1 LGHNA, CDR2 YSLEER. This CDR3 contains 15 residues. A second PCR, run for roughly 7 to 12 cycles, used a sample-barcoded 5' primer plus a J-beta primer mix. Using its own MiXCR run on the 5' RACE reads, TCRdb lists one record per CDR3 protein. Among 1.5 million to 2 million distinct CDR3 sequences, approximately 30% were seen once, and the ten largest hold more than 6%. Isolated PBMCs totaled at least 6 million in each sample. Study-wide points: Possibly confounding the expanded clonotype changes was the fact that donor CMV status was unknown. A roughly linear fall in TCR beta diversity per million T cells was seen with increasing age.

Sample: blood. The sequence was obtained from a woman in her 30s in good health. The chain employs TRBV4-3 and TRBJ1-5; TRBD1 is a possible D gene (5 bases). The DNA of the CDR3 is TGCGCCAGCAGCCACCGAGGGGCGGGCAATCAGCCCCAGCATTTT. It is translated as CASSHRGAGNQPQHF.